This T cell receptor beta chain was found in a study of shared clonotypes between healthy human individuals (dated by TCRdb to about 2020). At the level of the whole study: The cohort comprised two women and a few men aged 18 to 49 years. The study deeply sequenced blood TCR repertoires of about 5 healthy adults to estimate repertoire size and the extent of clonotype sharing between individuals. Between about 0.8 and 9.5 billion PBMCs per donor were obtained by leukapheresis. To increase sequencing depth and limit assay-specific biases, TCR repertoire library preparation and sequencing were carried out by different laboratories using diverse techniques. Per donor, three plates each were used for CD4 naive and CD4 memory, two for CD8 naive, and one for CD8 memory. Overall study outcomes, separate from this receptor: Larger estimated clonotype richness was generally found for naive subsets than for memory subsets. Clonotypes shared by all four sorted-subset donors showed higher generation probabilities than non-shared clonotypes. Sharing across several donors was observed for approximately 5% of naive CD4, over 3% of naive CD8, over 2% of memory CD4, and around 0.4% of memory CD8 clonotypes. Because the study included a small number of donors, the genetic and exposure-history diversity represented was limited. Incomplete sequencing was indicated by rarefaction of sorted-subset datasets, despite the large sequencing depth. Sampling was restricted to blood, and TCR repertoires in tissue are likely to differ from TCR repertoires in blood. Pairwise subsampling led to the expectation that sequencing depth would affect the degree of clonotype sharing among donors.

Donors were healthy HIV-negative adults with no recently reported acute infections or vaccinations. Only Caucasian adults living in Nashville, Tennessee, USA were represented among the donors. CD4+ T cells were enriched through magnetic negative selection, after which naive cells were positively selected on CD45RA and the remaining negative fraction served as the memory subset. After blood collection by leukapheresis, PBMCs were isolated using Ficoll-Histopaque density gradient centrifugation and then cryopreserved in the vapor phase of liquid nitrogen. Purity and quantity of every magnetically sorted T cell population were checked by analytical flow cytometry. From each sorted fraction, genomic DNA was isolated and quantified by UV absorbance on a Nanodrop 2000c. V is cut back by 4 bases and J by 0 bases, with 13 bases in the junction unmatched. The CDR3 runs 20 residues from the cysteine to the phenylalanine. The sequence is cut down to CDR3 DNA, 60 bases in frame from base 1. The germline V gene (reference sequence) sets CDR1 to SGHNT and CDR2 to YYREEE.

TCR CDR3 regions were amplified from genomic DNA by multiplex PCR using the deep immunoSEQ assay. Extracted genomic DNA from each cell subset was spread evenly across all wells of several immunoSEQ 96-well plates, with each plate serving as a replicate. For sorted subsets, around 200 ng genomic DNA, equal to tens of thousands of T cell genomes, was loaded into each replicate PCR. Purified libraries were quantified with a Qubit 3.0 fluorometer, sized on a Bioanalyzer 2100, and re-quantified with the KAPA Library Quantification kit. A separate single-read 150-cycle Illumina NextSeq 550 flow cell was used to sequence each immunoSEQ 96-well plate. Concerning the study's data processing: Because only junctional sequences without quality scores were contained in the immunoSEQ output, filtering matching that applied to full-length reads could not be performed. Sequences were annotated with PyIR, a Python wrapper for IgBLAST v1.9, and V/J genes and CDR3 were assigned using IMGT germline references. Reads were filtered out if the reads had weak V/J assignments (E-value above 1e-6), no CDR3, stop codons, out-of-frame junctions, or ambiguous translated residues. A V3J clonotype was defined by an identical inferred V gene, J gene, and CDR3 amino acid sequence. Percentage overlap between repertoires was computed as shared unique clonotypes divided by the size of the smaller repertoire. Three approaches were used to assess repertoire richness: RTK rarefaction, the Chao1 estimator, and Recon v2.1 estimates of unobserved clonotypes. OLGA was used to compute generation probabilities for all TCRbeta clonotypes that the gDNA method yielded from a few donors. TCRdb retrieved this table from immuneACCESS and kept in-frame rearrangements only. Not all clones are present; in checked studies, unresolved V genes account for under half, and no reason is known for the remainder. That table supplies the V and J calls and clone size; D and trimming were determined from the DNA. Here the sample has 1.4 million to 1.5 million clones; roughly 97% occur a single time. The ten largest clones take up approximately 1.2% of the sample.

In regard to this clone: Its antigen remains unidentified. Qualities for individual bases were not recorded, and no much larger clone is one base off.

Recombination linked TRBV5-4 to TRBJ2-7, with 16 middle bases fitting TRBD2. Sequencing was done on a sample of naive CD4+ T cells sorted from blood. The cell subset or site label on this specimen signifies: CD45RA+ positively selected. The receptor was derived from a young man in good health. The CDR3 sequence is CASSGPPGLAGGSSSYEQYF. The DNA reads as follows: TGTGCCAGCAGCGGACCTCCGGGACTAGCGGGAGGGTCAAGCTCCTACGAGCAGTACTTC.